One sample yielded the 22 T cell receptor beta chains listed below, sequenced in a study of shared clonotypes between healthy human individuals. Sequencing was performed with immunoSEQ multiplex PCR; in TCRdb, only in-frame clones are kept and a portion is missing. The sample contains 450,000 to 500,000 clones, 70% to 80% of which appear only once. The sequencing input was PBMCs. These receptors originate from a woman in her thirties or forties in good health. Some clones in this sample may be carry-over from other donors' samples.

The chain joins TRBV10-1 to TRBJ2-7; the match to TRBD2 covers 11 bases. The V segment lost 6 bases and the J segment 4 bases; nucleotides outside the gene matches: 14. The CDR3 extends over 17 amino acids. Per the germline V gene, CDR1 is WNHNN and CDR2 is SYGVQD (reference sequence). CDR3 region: CASRLAGVSQGGYEQYF. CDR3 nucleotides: TGCGCCAGCAGACTAGCGGGAGTCAGCCAAGGTGGTTACGAGCAGTACTTC.

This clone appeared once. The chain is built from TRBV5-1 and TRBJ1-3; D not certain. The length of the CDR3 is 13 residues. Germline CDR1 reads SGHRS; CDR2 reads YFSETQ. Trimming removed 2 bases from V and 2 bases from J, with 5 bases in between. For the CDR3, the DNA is TGCGCCAGCAGCTTCGCCCCTGGAAACACCATATATTTT. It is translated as CASSFAPGNTIYF.

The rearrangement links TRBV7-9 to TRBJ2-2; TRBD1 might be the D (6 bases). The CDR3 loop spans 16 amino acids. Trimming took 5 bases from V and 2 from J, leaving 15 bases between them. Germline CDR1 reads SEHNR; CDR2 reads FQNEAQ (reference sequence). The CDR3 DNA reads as TGTGCCAGCAGCCTGGACAGCGACCTTAACACCGGGGAGCTGTTTTTT. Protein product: CASSLDSDLNTGELFF.

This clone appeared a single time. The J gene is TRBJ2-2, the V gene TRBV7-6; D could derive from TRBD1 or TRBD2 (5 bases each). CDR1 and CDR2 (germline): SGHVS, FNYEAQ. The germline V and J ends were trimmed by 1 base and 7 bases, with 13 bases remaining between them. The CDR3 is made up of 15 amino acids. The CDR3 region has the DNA TGTGCCAGCAGCTTAGGTGGGACGGCGAGCGGGGAGCTGTTTTTT. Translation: CASSLGGTASGELFF.

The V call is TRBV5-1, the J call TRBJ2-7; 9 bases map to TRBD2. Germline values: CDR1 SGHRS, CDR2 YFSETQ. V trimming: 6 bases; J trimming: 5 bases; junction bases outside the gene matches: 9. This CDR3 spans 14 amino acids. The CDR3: CASKAVAGVHEQYF. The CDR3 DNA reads TGCGCCAGCAAGGCCGTAGCGGGAGTACACGAGCAGTACTTC. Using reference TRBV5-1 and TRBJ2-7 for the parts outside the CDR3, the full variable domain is KAGVTQTPRYLIKTRGQQVTLSCSPISGHRSVSWYQQTPGQGLQFLFEYFSETQRNKGNFPGRFSGRQFSNSRSEMNVSTLELGDSALYLCASKAVAGVHEQYFGPGTRLTVT.

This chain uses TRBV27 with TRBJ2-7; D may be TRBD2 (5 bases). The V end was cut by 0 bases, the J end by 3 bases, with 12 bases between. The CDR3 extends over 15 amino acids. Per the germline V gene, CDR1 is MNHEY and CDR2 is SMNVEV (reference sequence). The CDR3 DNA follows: TGTGCCAGCAGTTTATCCCAAGCGGACCACTACGAGCAGTACTTC. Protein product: CASSLSQADHYEQYF.

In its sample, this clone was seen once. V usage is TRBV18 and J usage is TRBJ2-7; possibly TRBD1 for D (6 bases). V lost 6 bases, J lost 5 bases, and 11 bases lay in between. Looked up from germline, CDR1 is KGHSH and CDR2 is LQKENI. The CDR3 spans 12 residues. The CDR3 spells CASSSQGNEQYF. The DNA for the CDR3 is TGTGCCAGCTCGTCTCAGGGGAACGAGCAGTACTTC.

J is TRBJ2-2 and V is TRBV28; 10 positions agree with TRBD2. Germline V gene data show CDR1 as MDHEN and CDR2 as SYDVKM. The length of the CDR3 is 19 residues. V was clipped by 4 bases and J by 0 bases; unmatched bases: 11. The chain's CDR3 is CASSSPGLAEGPNTGELFF. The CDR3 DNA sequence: TGTGCCAGCAGTTCCCCCGGACTAGCGGAGGGACCGAACACCGGGGAGCTGTTTTTT. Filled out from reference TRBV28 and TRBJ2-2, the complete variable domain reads DVKVTQSSRYLVKRTGEKVFLECVQDMDHENMFWYRQDPGLGLRLIYFSYDVKMKEKGDIPEGYSVSREKKERFSLILESASTNQTSMYLCASSSPGLAEGPNTGELFFGEGSRLTVL.

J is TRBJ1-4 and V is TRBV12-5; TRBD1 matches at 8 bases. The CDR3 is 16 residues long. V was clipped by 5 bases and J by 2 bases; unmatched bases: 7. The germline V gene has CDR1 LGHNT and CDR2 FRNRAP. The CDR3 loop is CASGTGQGSTNEKLFF. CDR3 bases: TGTGCTAGTGGTACAGGACAGGGTTCGACTAATGAAAAACTGTTTTTT.

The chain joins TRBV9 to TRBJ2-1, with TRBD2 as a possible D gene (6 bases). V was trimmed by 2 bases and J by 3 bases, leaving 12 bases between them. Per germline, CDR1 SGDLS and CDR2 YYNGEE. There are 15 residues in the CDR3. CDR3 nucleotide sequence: TGTGCCAGCAGCGTTAGCGGAGGAGGCTACAATGAGCAGTTCTTC. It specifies CASSVSGGGYNEQFF.

The CDR3 DNA reads TGTGCCAGCAGGACGCCAGGGGAGACCCAGTACTTC. Translating it yields CASRTPGETQYF. The rearrangement joins TRBV28 to TRBJ2-5, with a possible D match to TRBD1 (5 bases). There are 12 residues in the CDR3. Trimming pared 6 bases from V and 5 bases from J, leaving 10 bases between. Germline-derived CDR1 and CDR2 are MDHEN and SYDVKM.

DNA of the CDR3: TGTGCCAGCTCGCCTCGGACGGACCTGGATACGAACACTGAAGCTTTCTTT. This translates into CASSPRTDLDTNTEAFF. The chain carries TRBV18 and TRBJ1-1; D is unclear. From germline, CDR1 is KGHSH and CDR2 LQKENI. V lost 6 bases, J lost 1 base, and 21 bases lay in between. The CDR3 totals 17 residues.

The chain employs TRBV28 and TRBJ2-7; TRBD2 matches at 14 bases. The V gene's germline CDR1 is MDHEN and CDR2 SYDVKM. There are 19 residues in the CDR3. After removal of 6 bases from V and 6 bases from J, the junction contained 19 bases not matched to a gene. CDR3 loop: CASSRGTGGLAGVAPEQYF. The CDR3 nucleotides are TGTGCCAGCAGCAGAGGGACAGGGGGACTAGCGGGAGTCGCTCCCGAGCAGTACTTC.

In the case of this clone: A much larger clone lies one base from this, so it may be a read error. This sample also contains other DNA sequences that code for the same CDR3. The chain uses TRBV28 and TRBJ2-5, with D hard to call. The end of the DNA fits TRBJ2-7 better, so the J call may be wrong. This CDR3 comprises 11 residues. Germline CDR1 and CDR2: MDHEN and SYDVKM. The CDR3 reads CASSFSYEQYF. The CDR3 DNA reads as TGTGCCAGCAGTTTCTCCTACGAGCAGTACTTC.

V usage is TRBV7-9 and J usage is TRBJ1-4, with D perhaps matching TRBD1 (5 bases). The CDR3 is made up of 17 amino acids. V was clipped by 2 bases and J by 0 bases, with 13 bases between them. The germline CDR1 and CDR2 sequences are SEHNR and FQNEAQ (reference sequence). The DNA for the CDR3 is TGTGCCAGCAGCTTAAACGGGGGAACCTCAACTAATGAAAAACTGTTTTTT. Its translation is CASSLNGGTSTNEKLFF.

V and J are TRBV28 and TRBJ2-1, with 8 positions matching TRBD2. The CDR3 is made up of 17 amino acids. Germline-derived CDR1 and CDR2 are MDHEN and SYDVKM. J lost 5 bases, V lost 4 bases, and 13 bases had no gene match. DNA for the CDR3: TGTGCCAGCAGTTATCGCGGGAGGCTAGCGTCGAACAATGAGCAGTTCTTC. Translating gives CASSYRGRLASNNEQFF.

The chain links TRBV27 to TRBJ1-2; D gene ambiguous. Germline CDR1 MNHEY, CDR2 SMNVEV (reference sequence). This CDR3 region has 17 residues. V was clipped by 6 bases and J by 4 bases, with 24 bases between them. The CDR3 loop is CASSLRVTPGLFYGYTF. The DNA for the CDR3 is TGTGCCAGCAGCTTACGAGTGACCCCGGGCCTATTCTATGGCTACACCTTC.

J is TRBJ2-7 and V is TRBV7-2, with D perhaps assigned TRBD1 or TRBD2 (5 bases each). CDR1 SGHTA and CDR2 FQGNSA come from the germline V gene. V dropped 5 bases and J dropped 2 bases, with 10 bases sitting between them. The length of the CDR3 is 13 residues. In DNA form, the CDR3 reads TGTGCCAGCAGCGGAGGACAAACCTACGAGCAGTACTTC. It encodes CASSGGQTYEQYF.

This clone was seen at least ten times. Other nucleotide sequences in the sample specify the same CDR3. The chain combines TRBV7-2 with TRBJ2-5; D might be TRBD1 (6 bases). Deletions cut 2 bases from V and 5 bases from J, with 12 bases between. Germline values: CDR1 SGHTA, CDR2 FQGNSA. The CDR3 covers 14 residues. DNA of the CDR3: TGTGCCAGCAGCTTAAGGCAGGGGAGTGAGACCCAGTACTTC. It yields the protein CASSLRQGSETQYF. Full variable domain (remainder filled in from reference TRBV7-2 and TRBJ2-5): GAGVSQSPSNKVTEKGKDVELRCDPISGHTALYWYRQSLGQGLEFLIYFQGNSAPDKSGLPSDRFSAERTGGSVSTLTIQRTQQEDSAVYLCASSLRQGSETQYFGPGTRLLVL.

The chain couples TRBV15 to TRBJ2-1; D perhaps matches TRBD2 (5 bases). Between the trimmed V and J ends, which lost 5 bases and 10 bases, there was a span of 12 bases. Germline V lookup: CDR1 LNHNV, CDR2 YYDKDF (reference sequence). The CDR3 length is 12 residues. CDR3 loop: CATSRGFQEQFF. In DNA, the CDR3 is TGTGCCACCAGCCGCGGGTTTCAAGAGCAGTTCTTC.

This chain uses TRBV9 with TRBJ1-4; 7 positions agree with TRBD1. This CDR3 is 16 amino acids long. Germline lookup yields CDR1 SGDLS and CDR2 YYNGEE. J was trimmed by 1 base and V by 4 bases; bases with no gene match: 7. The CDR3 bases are TGTGCCAGCAGCCACCTTTACAGGGGAACTAATGAAAAACTGTTTTTT. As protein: CASSHLYRGTNEKLFF.

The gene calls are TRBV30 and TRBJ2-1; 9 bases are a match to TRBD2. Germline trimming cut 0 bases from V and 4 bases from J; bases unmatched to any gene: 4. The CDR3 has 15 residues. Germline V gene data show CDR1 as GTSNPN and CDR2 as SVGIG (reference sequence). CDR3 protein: CAWSVGLAGYNEQFF. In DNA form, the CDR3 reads TGTGCCTGGAGTGTAGGGCTAGCGGGGTACAATGAGCAGTTCTTC.